Listed below are T cell receptor beta chains from one sample, sequenced in a study of blood T cells in healthy people across ages. TCRdb analysed the 5' RACE reads with MiXCR anew, one entry per CDR3 protein. Of about 540,000 distinct CDR3 sequences in the sample, approximately 25% were seen once. These data also featured in a second study, about T cells of mothers and their children.

Sequenced material: blood. Receptor source: a boy aged 10-17 years in good health. CDR3s include the opening cysteine and the closing phenylalanine or tryptophan. The D gene is left open where the match is weak. Only part of the rows carry a size: once, few, many, or a class if the clone is expanded.

TRBV24-1	.	TRBJ2-1	few	CATSDSGTYNEQFF	TGTGCCACCAGTGATTCCGGGACCTACAATGAGCAGTTCTTC
TRBV10-3	.	TRBJ1-2	.	CAISESTWENTF	TGTGCCATCAGTGAGTCGACGTGGGAAAACACCTTC
TRBV7-9	TRBD2	TRBJ2-5	many	CASSSTSGGETQYF	TGTGCCAGCAGCAGCACTAGCGGGGGAGAGACCCAGTACTTC
TRBV7-8	.	TRBJ2-7	.	CASSLGGGARQSEQYF	TGTGCCAGCAGCTTAGGTGGGGGGGCCAGACAGAGCGAGCAGTACTTC
TRBV5-1	TRBD2	TRBJ2-5	few	CASRPGTSGAWETQYF	TGCGCCAGCAGACCCGGGACTAGCGGAGCTTGGGAGACCCAGTACTTC
TRBV29-1	TRBD1	TRBJ1-5	.	CSVASGGQPQHF	TGCAGCGTTGCGTCAGGGGGTCAGCCCCAGCATTTT
TRBV18	.	TRBJ1-2	.	CASSPQDYGYTF	TGTGCCAGCTCACCTCAGGATTATGGCTACACCTTC
TRBV9	TRBD1	TRBJ1-3	.	CASSAGAGGLTGNTIYF	TGTGCCAGCAGCGCGGGGGCAGGGGGCTTAACTGGAAACACCATATATTTT
TRBV7-9	.	TRBJ2-7	many	CASSRTGRGEQYF	TGTGCCAGCAGCCGGACAGGGAGGGGCGAGCAGTACTTC
TRBV29-1	.	TRBJ2-2	.	CSVGPQTGELFF	TGCAGCGTGGGACCTCAGACCGGGGAGCTGTTTTTT
TRBV7-9	.	TRBJ2-7	.	CASSSDGPTEQYF	TGTGCCAGCAGCTCGGACGGCCCGACCGAGCAGTACTTC
TRBV6-5	TRBD1	TRBJ2-1	.	CASTKGRGIDEQFF	TGTGCCAGTACGAAGGGCAGGGGGATCGATGAGCAGTTCTTC
TRBV7-9	.	TRBJ2-3	few	CASSLITGPADTQYF	TGTGCCAGCAGCTTAATTACAGGACCGGCAGATACGCAGTATTTT
TRBV6-2/TRBV6-3	.	TRBJ2-7	.	CASPPLWARGDEQYF	TGTGCCAGCCCCCCGTTGTGGGCCCGTGGGGACGAGCAGTACTTC
TRBV9	TRBD2	TRBJ2-1	.	CASSVDGGAREQFF	TGTGCCAGCAGCGTAGACGGGGGGGCCAGGGAGCAGTTCTTC
TRBV29-1	.	TRBJ2-5	.	CSVETAQETQYF	TGCAGCGTTGAGACAGCCCAAGAGACCCAGTACTTC
TRBV20-1	TRBD1	TRBJ2-1	many	CSAIQTGGLYFEQFF	TGCAGTGCCATTCAGACAGGGGGCCTTTATTTCGAGCAGTTCTTC
TRBV4-3	.	TRBJ1-1	few	CASSRRRHSQAFF	TGCGCCAGCAGCCGGAGGAGGCACTCCCAAGCTTTCTTT
TRBV29-1	.	TRBJ2-1	few	CSVEDHGETYNEQFF	TGCAGCGTTGAAGATCACGGAGAGACCTACAATGAGCAGTTCTTC
TRBV5-5	TRBD1	TRBJ2-3	.	CASVPEGQGITLTDTQYF	TGTGCCAGCGTGCCCGAAGGACAGGGGATTACCCTAACAGATACGCAGTATTTT
TRBV19	TRBD1	TRBJ2-5	.	CASRRDRGETQYF	TGTGCCAGTAGGCGGGACAGGGGTGAGACCCAGTACTTC
TRBV7-2	.	TRBJ1-1	.	CASSPLQENTEAFF	TGTGCCAGCAGCCCATTACAGGAGAACACTGAAGCTTTCTTT
TRBV24-1	TRBD2	TRBJ2-3	.	CATSGSGGVPDTQYF	TGTGCCACCAGTGGGAGCGGGGGGGTCCCAGATACGCAGTATTTT
TRBV18	.	TRBJ2-1	.	CASSPPASAFNEQFF	TGTGCCAGCTCACCACCGGCTAGCGCCTTCAATGAGCAGTTCTTC
TRBV20-1	.	TRBJ2-5	.	CSAASGRDQETQYF	TGCAGTGCCGCTTCTGGTAGGGACCAAGAGACCCAGTACTTC
TRBV4-3	TRBD2	TRBJ2-5	.	CASSPSSGGQETQYF	TGCGCCAGCAGCCCGTCATCGGGGGGGCAAGAGACCCAGTACTTC
TRBV20-1	TRBD2	TRBJ2-5	.	CSARDLRLAGAETQYF	TGCAGTGCTAGAGATCTGCGACTAGCGGGAGCAGAGACCCAGTACTTC
TRBV6-5	TRBD1	TRBJ1-5	.	CASSYARGGNQPQHF	TGTGCCAGCAGTTACGCCAGGGGGGGCAATCAGCCCCAGCATTTT
TRBV4-1	.	TRBJ1-4	.	CASSQVGGRATNEKLFF	TGCGCCAGCAGCCAAGTCGGGGGGCGGGCAACTAATGAAAAACTGTTTTTT
TRBV5-8	.	TRBJ1-1	many	CASSLAGRGTEAFF	TGTGCCAGCAGCTTGGCGGGTAGGGGCACTGAAGCTTTCTTT
TRBV7-2	.	TRBJ2-4	once	CASSLAGRGKNIQYF	TGTGCCAGCAGCTTAGCGGGGAGGGGGAAAAACATTCAGTACTTC
TRBV9	.	TRBJ2-1	.	CASSVAAGDEQFF	TGTGCCAGCAGCGTAGCCGCGGGCGATGAGCAGTTCTTC
TRBV12-3/TRBV12-4	.	TRBJ2-7	few	CASSNSASSSYEQYF	TGTGCCAGCAGTAATTCGGCCTCCAGCTCCTACGAGCAGTACTTC
TRBV7-2	.	TRBJ2-1	.	CASRSTGWANNEQFF	TGTGCCAGCAGATCAACAGGGTGGGCTAACAATGAGCAGTTCTTC
TRBV4-3	.	TRBJ2-7	.	CASSQVDGRAPYEQYF	TGCGCCAGCAGCCAAGTCGACGGAAGAGCACCCTACGAGCAGTACTTC
TRBV28	.	TRBJ2-5	few	CASSLPPPAQETQYF	TGTGCCAGCAGTTTACCACCCCCGGCCCAAGAGACCCAGTACTTC
TRBV18	TRBD1	TRBJ1-2	.	CASSPGQEGYTF	TGTGCCAGCTCACCGGGACAGGAGGGCTACACCTTC
TRBV5-1	.	TRBJ2-7	few	CASSLGGHGSYEQYF	TGCGCCAGCAGCTTGGGGGGTCATGGCTCCTACGAGCAGTACTTC
TRBV4-3	.	TRBJ2-7	few	CASSPGWGMGYEQYF	TGCGCCAGCAGCCCAGGGTGGGGGATGGGGTACGAGCAGTACTTC
TRBV6-1	.	TRBJ1-5	few	CASSEYPQPQHF	TGTGCCAGCAGTGAATATCCCCAGCCCCAGCATTTT
TRBV7-2	.	TRBJ2-7	.	CASSYQRSYEQYF	TGTGCCAGCAGCTACCAGCGGTCCTACGAGCAGTACTTC
TRBV25-1	.	TRBJ2-6	few	CASMKGHGANVLTF	TGTGCCAGCATGAAGGGTCACGGGGCCAACGTCCTGACTTTC
TRBV7-2	TRBD2	TRBJ2-5	.	CASSLVPSGMEETQYF	TGTGCCAGCAGCTTAGTCCCTAGCGGTATGGAAGAGACCCAGTACTTC
TRBV5-1	TRBD1	TRBJ1-4	.	CASSFTTGENEKLFF	TGCGCCAGCAGCTTTACGACAGGGGAAAATGAAAAACTGTTTTTT
TRBV20-1	.	TRBJ2-7	few	CSASGLPYEQYF	TGCAGTGCTAGCGGGCTTCCCTACGAGCAGTACTTC
TRBV6-2/TRBV6-3	.	TRBJ1-1	few	CASSVQGRNTEAFF	TGTGCCAGCAGTGTACAGGGACGGAACACTGAAGCTTTCTTT
TRBV29-1	.	TRBJ1-2	few	CSGIWGNYGYTF	TGCAGCGGGATTTGGGGGAACTATGGCTACACCTTC
TRBV28	.	TRBJ2-7	.	CASSLPGTTPYEQYF	TGTGCCAGCAGTCTCCCGGGCACCACTCCTTACGAGCAGTACTTC
TRBV7-9	.	TRBJ2-7	few	CASSPPGHGITYEQYF	TGTGCCAGCAGCCCTCCCGGACACGGAATTACCTACGAGCAGTACTTC
TRBV12-3/TRBV12-4	.	TRBJ2-3	few	CASSLGELDTQYF	TGTGCCAGCAGTTTAGGGGAATTGGATACGCAGTATTTT
TRBV27	.	TRBJ1-2	.	CASSPTGLNGYTF	TGTGCCAGCAGCCCAACAGGGTTGAATGGCTACACCTTC
TRBV11-1	TRBD2	TRBJ2-1	.	CASSILAGDSYNEQFF	TGTGCCAGCAGTATACTAGCGGGGGACTCCTACAATGAGCAGTTCTTC
TRBV7-3	TRBD1	TRBJ1-1	many	CASSSIGQGAPAFF	TGTGCCAGCAGCTCGATTGGACAGGGGGCCCCGGCTTTCTTT
TRBV10-3	.	TRBJ1-2	few	CAISPGQLYGYTF	TGTGCCATCAGCCCAGGACAGCTCTATGGCTACACCTTC
TRBV7-2	.	TRBJ1-4	.	CASSLVLHEKLFF	TGTGCCAGCAGCTTAGTTTTACATGAAAAACTGTTTTTT
TRBV29-1	.	TRBJ2-7	.	CSVVDSLTYEQYF	TGCAGCGTAGTGGACTCTCTTACCTACGAGCAGTACTTC
TRBV3-1	TRBD1	TRBJ1-2	.	CASSPTGTGTGYTF	TGTGCCAGCAGCCCGACCGGGACAGGGACTGGCTACACCTTC
TRBV4-3	.	TRBJ2-7	few	CASSQDIRGQGSYEQYF	TGCGCCAGCAGCCAAGATATACGGGGGCAGGGAAGTTACGAGCAGTACTTC
TRBV4-2	TRBD1	TRBJ2-7	once	CASSRPGQGVHEQYF	TGTGCCAGCAGCCGCCCGGGACAGGGAGTCCACGAGCAGTACTTC